This paragraph covers one T cell receptor (beta chain) sequence. Original processing methods: Using reference gene primer amplification, nucleated cell counts were estimated. TCRdb keeps only in-frame clones here, not all; method: immunoSEQ multiplex PCR. The DNA was the basis for D and trimming; V, J and clone size are from that table. The repertoire includes about 230,000 clones, approximately 84% of them detected once, and around 0.97% sits in the top ten. The data derive from a study of blood T cell repertoires in COVID-19. This CDR3 has 16 amino acids. V was pared by 2 bases and J by 4 bases, with 4 bases of the junction left unmatched. Looked up from germline, CDR1 is SGHVS and CDR2 is FNYEAQ.

The clonotype was recovered from a man aged 35 to 55 with acute or convalescent COVID-19. The sequenced sample consisted of peripheral blood. The chain recombines TRBV7-6 with TRBJ2-2, with TRBD1 matching 10 bases. CDR3 DNA: TGTGCCAGCAGCTTAAGACAGGGGGCGGTCACCGGGGAGCTGTTTTTT. Translation gives CASSLRQGAVTGELFF.